The 15 T cell receptor beta chains reported below all come from one sample, sequenced in a study of identical twins (dated by TCRdb to the mid-2010s). The library relied on 5' RACE. Sequencing was carried out with an Illumina HiSeq 2000. Starting from the raw public reads, TCRdb applied fastp trimming at Q25, assembled clones with MiXCR and retained in-frame beta chains. Every CDR3 protein is listed once, alongside the most common genes and DNA of its rows. The table for this sample lists about 660,000 distinct CDR3 sequences; more than 6.5% of them were counted only once. More than 0.75% of the sample rests with the top ten. These sequences were also reported in another study, on yellow fever vaccine responses in identical twins.

Sequenced: PBMCs. These receptors originate from a young woman in good health.

This clonotype was seen only a few times. This chain connects TRBV28 to TRBJ2-1; D perhaps matches TRBD2 (5 bases). Germline lookup yields CDR1 MDHEN and CDR2 SYDVKM. V gave up 7 bases and J gave up 1 base, with 11 bases separating them. CDR3 length equals 14 residues. CDR3 loop: CASTAEESYNEQFF. The DNA of the CDR3 is TGTGCCAGCACTGCGGAGGAGTCCTACAATGAGCAGTTCTTC.

This clonotype has just a few counts. The chain combines TRBV6-1 with TRBJ2-1, with D perhaps matching TRBD1 (6 bases). CDR3 size: 13 residues. Germline V gives CDR1 MNHNS, CDR2 SASEGT. V was clipped by 5 bases and J by 8 bases, with 13 bases between them. CDR3 sequence: CASSNQGSHEQFF. The CDR3 DNA is TGTGCCAGCAGTAATCAGGGGTCGCATGAGCAGTTCTTC.

This chain joins TRBV19 and TRBJ2-7; D unclear. The V gene's germline CDR1 is LNHDA and CDR2 SQIVND (reference sequence). V was trimmed by 1 base and J by 3 bases, leaving 7 bases between them. This CDR3 is 13 amino acids long. In DNA, the CDR3 is TGTGCCAGTAGTATAGGACAACTCTACGAGCAGTACTTC. Protein: CASSIGQLYEQYF.

This clonotype was detected only a few times. The rearrangement uses TRBV7-2 and TRBJ2-4, with D possibly TRBD2 on 6 matching bases. Trimming took off 1 base at V and 2 bases at J, with 9 bases between the two ends. The germline CDR1 and CDR2 sequences are SGHTA and FQGNSA. The CDR3 runs to 15 residues. The CDR3 DNA is TGTGCCAGCAGCTTAGGGGGCGGGACCAAAAACATTCAGTACTTC. It is translated as CASSLGGGTKNIQYF.

This clonotype came up a few times. The chain recombines TRBV2 with TRBJ2-2; 10 bases map to TRBD1. CDR3 size: 16 residues. Per germline, CDR1 SNHLY and CDR2 FYNNEI. Trimming removed 7 bases from V and 4 bases from J; junction bases left unmatched: 9. This CDR3 is CASMDAGTGVTGELFF. For the CDR3, the DNA is TGTGCCAGCATGGACGCCGGGACAGGGGTCACCGGGGAGCTGTTTTTT.

V usage is TRBV3-1 and J usage is TRBJ2-5; possibly TRBD2 for D (6 bases). V dropped 2 bases and J dropped 10 bases, with 20 bases sitting between them. Germline CDR1 and CDR2: LGHDT and YNNKEL (reference sequence). The CDR3 covers 15 residues. The DNA for the CDR3 is TGTGCCAGCAGCCAACGGGAGTTTAGCGAGAATGGCCAGTACTTC. Its translation is CASSQREFSENGQYF.

This clonotype was counted between two and nine times. The chain employs TRBV29-1 and TRBJ2-5; D perhaps matches TRBD1 (6 bases). V dropped 4 bases and J dropped 2 bases, with 14 bases sitting between them. The CDR3 is 14 amino acids. Germline values: CDR1 SQVTM, CDR2 ANQGSEA. Here the CDR3 reads CSVGELDRQETQYF. The CDR3, as DNA: TGCAGCGTTGGGGAATTGGACAGACAAGAGACCCAGTACTTC.

This clonotype was detected ten times or more. The chain joins TRBV3-1 to TRBJ2-1, with TRBD1 matching 9 bases. The CDR3 runs 16 residues. Germline-derived CDR1 and CDR2 are LGHDT and YNNKEL (reference sequence). V lost 3 bases to trimming and J lost 7 bases; unmatched junction nucleotides: 10. CDR3 region: CASSQLPGQGPNEQFF. CDR3 in DNA: TGTGCCAGCAGCCAGCTGCCGGGACAGGGCCCAAATGAGCAGTTCTTC.

The chain has TRBV5-1 and TRBJ1-1, with 8 bases matching TRBD1. Germline values: CDR1 SGHRS, CDR2 YFSETQ. The CDR3 covers 16 residues. The trim removed 4 bases at V and 7 bases at J, leaving 15 bases unmatched. CDR3 loop: CASSPRDRLGGHEAFF. DNA of the CDR3: TGCGCCAGCAGCCCCCGGGACAGGTTGGGCGGTCATGAAGCTTTCTTT.

The gene calls are TRBV4-3 and TRBJ2-2; D call uncertain. V lost 2 bases, J lost 4 bases, and 14 bases lay in between. CDR1 and CDR2 (germline): LGHNA, YSLEER. The CDR3 runs 16 residues. Here the CDR3 DNA reads TGCGCCAGCAGCCAATCGCCGGACCCCCCCACCGGGGAGCTGTTTTTT. Translation gives CASSQSPDPPTGELFF.

This clonotype was counted at least ten times. The chain couples TRBV20-1 to TRBJ2-1; 9 nucleotides match TRBD2. CDR3 length equals 16 residues. The V gene's germline CDR1 is DFQATT and CDR2 SNEGSKA (reference sequence). V lost 3 bases and J lost 0; bases outside the gene matches: 6. The CDR3 is CSASGGSGSSYNEQFF. The CDR3 DNA sequence: TGCAGTGCTAGTGGAGGTAGCGGGAGCTCCTACAATGAGCAGTTCTTC.

This clonotype was found many times. This chain links TRBV7-8 with TRBJ1-1; the D gene is possibly TRBD1 (5 bases). Looked up from germline, CDR1 is SGHVS and CDR2 is FQNEAQ. This CDR3 has 13 residues. V lost 5 bases and J lost 0, with 7 bases in between. The CDR3 DNA is TGTGCCAGCAGCGCGGACATGAACACTGAAGCTTTCTTT. Translation: CASSADMNTEAFF. The entire variable domain, with the rest obtained from reference TRBV7-8 and TRBJ1-1, is as follows: GAGVSQSPRYKVAKRGQDVALRCDPISGHVSLFWYQQALGQGPEFLTYFQNEAQLDKSGLPSDRFFAERPEGSVSTLKIQRTQQEDSAVYLCASSADMNTEAFFGQGTRLTVV.

Of note for this clonotype: The junction departs from germline at one end; a sequencing error may be responsible. The V gene is TRBV29-1, the J gene TRBJ2-7; a possible D gene is TRBD1 (5 bases). CDR1 SQVTM and CDR2 ANQGSEA come from the germline V gene. The CDR3 totals 12 residues. The CDR3 loop is CSAEDSAYEQYF. The CDR3 coding sequence is TGCAGCGCTGAAGACAGTGCCTACGAGCAGTACTTC.

This clonotype has more than one count but fewer than ten. The rearrangement links TRBV18 to TRBJ2-7; weak D call: TRBD1 (5 bases). The ends were cut back, 4 bases at V and 7 bases at J, with 17 bases in the middle. CDR3 size: 14 residues. CDR1 is KGHSH and CDR2 is LQKENI in the germline V gene. In DNA, the CDR3 is TGTGCCAGCTCACTAGGAGCAGGGATGAGGGAGCAGTACTTC. Encoded protein: CASSLGAGMREQYF.

This clonotype was counted a few times. The genes are TRBV10-1 and TRBJ2-2; the D gene could be TRBD1 or TRBD2 (6 bases each). The CDR3 runs to 16 residues. V was trimmed by 8 bases and J by 0 bases, leaving 16 bases between them. Germline CDR1 WNHNN, CDR2 SYGVQD (reference sequence). Here the CDR3 reads CASGRTEPANTGELFF. In nucleotides, the CDR3 is TGCGCCAGCGGGAGGACAGAACCAGCGAACACCGGGGAGCTGTTTTTT.